This T cell receptor (beta chain) was identified during a study of Ad26.COV2.S vaccination and SARS-CoV-2 variants. Assay used: immunoSEQ multiplex PCR; TCRdb lists only in-frame clones, some missing. The table records some 250,000 clones, roughly 88% of them present only once. The CDR3 loop spans 14 amino acids. From germline, CDR1 is LNHDA and CDR2 SQIVND (reference sequence). Trimming removed 8 bases at V and 0 bases at J, with 11 bases between. This sample's treatment: 19 received Ad26.COV2.S at low or high dose, single or two shots; roughly five received placebo; per-sample allocation not given. After the first vaccine or placebo injection, samples were drawn on day 63. A Boston adult aged 18-55 years was the donor.

The clonotype originates from a person between 18 and 60 years old who received the Ad26.COV2.S COVID-19 vaccine or a placebo. V and J are TRBV19 and TRBJ1-5; no firm D call. The material was peripheral blood, obtained in a trial of Ad26.COV2.S vaccine versus placebo. The DNA for the CDR3 is TGTGCCAGTCGAGACGGATATAGCAATCAGCCCCAGCATTTT. It is translated as CASRDGYSNQPQHF.